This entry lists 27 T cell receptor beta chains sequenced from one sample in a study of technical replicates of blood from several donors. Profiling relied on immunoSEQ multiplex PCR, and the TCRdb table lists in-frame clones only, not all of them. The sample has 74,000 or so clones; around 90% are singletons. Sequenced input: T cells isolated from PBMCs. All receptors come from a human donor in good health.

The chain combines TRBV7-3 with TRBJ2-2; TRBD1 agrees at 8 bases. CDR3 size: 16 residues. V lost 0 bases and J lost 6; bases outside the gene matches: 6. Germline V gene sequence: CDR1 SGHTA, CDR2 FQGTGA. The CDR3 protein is CASSLTRDRGPGELFF. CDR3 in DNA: TGTGCCAGCAGCTTAACACGAGACAGGGGCCCCGGGGAGCTGTTTTTT.

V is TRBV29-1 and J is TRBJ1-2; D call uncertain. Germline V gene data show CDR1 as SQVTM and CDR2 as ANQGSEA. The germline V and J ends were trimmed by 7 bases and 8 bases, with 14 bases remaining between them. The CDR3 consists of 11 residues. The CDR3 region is CSGSLSGGYTF. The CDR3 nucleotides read TGCAGCGGGTCCCTTTCGGGGGGCTACACCTTC.

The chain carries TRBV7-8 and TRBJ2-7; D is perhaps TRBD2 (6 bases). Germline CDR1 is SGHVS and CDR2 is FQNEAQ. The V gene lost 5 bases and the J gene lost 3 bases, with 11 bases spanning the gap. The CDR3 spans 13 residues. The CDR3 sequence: CASSLLGGYEQYF. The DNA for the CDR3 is TGTGCCAGCAGCCTACTGGGGGGCTACGAGCAGTACTTC.

The CDR3 coding sequence is TGTGCCAGCAACAGGGAATGGAACACCGGGGAGCTGTTTTTT. Protein product: CASNREWNTGELFF. V is TRBV6-5 and J is TRBJ2-2; D is possibly TRBD1 (6 bases). The V gene lost 7 bases and the J gene lost 1 base, with 10 bases spanning the gap. Germline loops: CDR1 MNHEY, CDR2 SVGAGI. This CDR3 contains 14 residues.

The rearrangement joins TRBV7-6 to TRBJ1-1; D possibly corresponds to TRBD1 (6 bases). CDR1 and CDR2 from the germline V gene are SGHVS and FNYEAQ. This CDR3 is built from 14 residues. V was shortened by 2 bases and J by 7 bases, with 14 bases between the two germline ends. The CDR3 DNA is TGTGCCAGCAGCTTATATGATGGGGGCGGTGAAGCTTTCTTT. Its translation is CASSLYDGGGEAFF. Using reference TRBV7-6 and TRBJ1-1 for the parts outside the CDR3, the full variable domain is GAGVSQSPRYKVTKRGQDVALRCDPISGHVSLYWYRQALGQGPEFLTYFNYEAQQDKSGLPNDRFSAERPEGSISTLTIQRTEQRDSAMYRCASSLYDGGGEAFFGQGTRLTVV.

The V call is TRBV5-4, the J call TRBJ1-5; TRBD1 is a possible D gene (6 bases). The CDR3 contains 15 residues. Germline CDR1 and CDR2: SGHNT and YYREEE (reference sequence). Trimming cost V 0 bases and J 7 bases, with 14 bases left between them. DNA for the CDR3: TGTGCCAGCAGCTTGGACAGGGCGCGCGAGCAGCCCCAGCATTTT. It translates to CASSLDRAREQPQHF.

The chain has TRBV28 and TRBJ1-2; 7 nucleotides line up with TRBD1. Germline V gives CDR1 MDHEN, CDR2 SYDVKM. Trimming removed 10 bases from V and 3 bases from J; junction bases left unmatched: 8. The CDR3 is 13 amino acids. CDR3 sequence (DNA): TGTGCCACCCGACAGGGTTCGGACTATGGCTACACCTTC. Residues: CATRQGSDYGYTF.

The CDR3 DNA reads as TGCGCCAGCAGTCCCGGGACAGTAAACTACAATGAGCAGTTCTTC. It yields the protein CASSPGTVNYNEQFF. The chain is built from TRBV10-2 and TRBJ2-1; TRBD1 matches 7 bases. Germline lookup yields CDR1 WSHSY and CDR2 SAAADI. The CDR3 covers 15 residues. J lost 3 bases, V lost 5 bases, and 7 bases had no gene match.

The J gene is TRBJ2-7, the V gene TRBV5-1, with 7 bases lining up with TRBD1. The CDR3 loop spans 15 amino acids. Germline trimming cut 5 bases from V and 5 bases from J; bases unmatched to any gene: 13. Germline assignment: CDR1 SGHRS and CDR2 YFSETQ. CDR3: CASRYEPGQLNEQYF. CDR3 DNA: TGCGCCAGCAGGTACGAACCGGGACAGCTAAACGAGCAGTACTTC.

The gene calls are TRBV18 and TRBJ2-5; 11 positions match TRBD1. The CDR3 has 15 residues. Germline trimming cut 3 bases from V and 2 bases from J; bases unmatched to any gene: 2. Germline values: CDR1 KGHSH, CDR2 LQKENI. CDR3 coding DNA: TGTGCCAGCTCACCCGGGACAGGGGGACAAGAGACCCAGTACTTC. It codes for CASSPGTGGQETQYF.

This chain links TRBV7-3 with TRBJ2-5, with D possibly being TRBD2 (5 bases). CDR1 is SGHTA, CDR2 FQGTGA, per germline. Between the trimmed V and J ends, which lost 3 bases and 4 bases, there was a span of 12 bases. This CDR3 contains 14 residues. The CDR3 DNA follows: TGTGCCAGCAGCTTGACCGCGGCGGGAGAGACCCAGTACTTC. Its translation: CASSLTAAGETQYF.

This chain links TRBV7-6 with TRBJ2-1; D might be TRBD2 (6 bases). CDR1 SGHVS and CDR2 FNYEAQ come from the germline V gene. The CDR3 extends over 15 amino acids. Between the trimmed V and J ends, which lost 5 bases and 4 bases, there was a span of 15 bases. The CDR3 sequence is CASSPDYVLYNEQFF. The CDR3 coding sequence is TGTGCCAGCAGCCCGGACTACGTTCTTTACAATGAGCAGTTCTTC. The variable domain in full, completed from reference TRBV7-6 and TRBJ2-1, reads GAGVSQSPRYKVTKRGQDVALRCDPISGHVSLYWYRQALGQGPEFLTYFNYEAQQDKSGLPNDRFSAERPEGSISTLTIQRTEQRDSAMYRCASSPDYVLYNEQFFGPGTRLTVL.

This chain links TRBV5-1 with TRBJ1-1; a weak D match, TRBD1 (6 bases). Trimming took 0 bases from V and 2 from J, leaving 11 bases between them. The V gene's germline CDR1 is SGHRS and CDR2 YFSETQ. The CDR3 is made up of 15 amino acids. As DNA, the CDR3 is TGCGCCAGCAGCTTGGACAGGGCATATAACACTGAAGCTTTCTTT. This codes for CASSLDRAYNTEAFF. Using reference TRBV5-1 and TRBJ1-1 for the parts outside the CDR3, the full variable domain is KAGVTQTPRYLIKTRGQQVTLSCSPISGHRSVSWYQQTPGQGLQFLFEYFSETQRNKGNFPGRFSGRQFSNSRSEMNVSTLELGDSALYLCASSLDRAYNTEAFFGQGTRLTVV.

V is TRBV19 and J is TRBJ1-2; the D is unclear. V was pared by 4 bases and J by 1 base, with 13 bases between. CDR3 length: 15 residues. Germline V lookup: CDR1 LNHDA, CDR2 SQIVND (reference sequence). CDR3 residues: CASSTRFRDNYGYTF. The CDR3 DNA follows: TGTGCCAGTAGTACCCGGTTCCGAGATAACTATGGCTACACCTTC.

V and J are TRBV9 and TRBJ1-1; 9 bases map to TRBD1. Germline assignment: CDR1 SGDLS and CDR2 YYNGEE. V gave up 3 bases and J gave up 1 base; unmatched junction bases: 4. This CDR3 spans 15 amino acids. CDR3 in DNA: TGTGCCAGCAGCGCATCGGGACAGGGGAACACTGAAGCTTTCTTT. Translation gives CASSASGQGNTEAFF.

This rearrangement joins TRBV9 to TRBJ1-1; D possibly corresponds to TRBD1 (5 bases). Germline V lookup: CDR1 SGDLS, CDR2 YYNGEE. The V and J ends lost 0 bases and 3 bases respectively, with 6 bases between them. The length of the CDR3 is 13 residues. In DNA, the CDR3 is TGTGCCAGCAGCGTAGGGGGGGACACTGAAGCTTTCTTT. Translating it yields CASSVGGDTEAFF. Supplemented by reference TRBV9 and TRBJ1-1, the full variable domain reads DSGVTQTPKHLITATGQRVTLRCSPRSGDLSVYWYQQSLDQGLQFLIQYYNGEERAKGNILERFSAQQFPDLHSELNLSSLELGDSALYFCASSVGGDTEAFFGQGTRLTVV.

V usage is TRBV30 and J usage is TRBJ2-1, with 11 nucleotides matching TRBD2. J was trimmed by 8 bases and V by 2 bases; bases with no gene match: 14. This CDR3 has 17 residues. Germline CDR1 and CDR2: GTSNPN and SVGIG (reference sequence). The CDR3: CAWSFFPLAGERHEQFF. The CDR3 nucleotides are TGTGCCTGGAGTTTCTTTCCACTAGCGGGAGAAAGGCATGAGCAGTTCTTC.

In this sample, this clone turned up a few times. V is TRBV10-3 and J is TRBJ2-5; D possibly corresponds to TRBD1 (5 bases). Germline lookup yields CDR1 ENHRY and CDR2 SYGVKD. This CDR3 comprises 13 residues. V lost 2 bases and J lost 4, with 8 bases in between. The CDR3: CAISEARGETQYF. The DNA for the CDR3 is TGTGCCATCAGTGAGGCTAGGGGAGAGACCCAGTACTTC.

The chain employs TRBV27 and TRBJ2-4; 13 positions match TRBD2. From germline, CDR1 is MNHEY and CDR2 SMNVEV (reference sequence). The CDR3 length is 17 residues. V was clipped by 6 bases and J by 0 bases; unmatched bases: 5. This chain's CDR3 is CASRGGLAGLAKNIQYF. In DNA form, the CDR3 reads TGTGCCAGCAGGGGGGGACTAGCGGGACTAGCCAAAAACATTCAGTACTTC.

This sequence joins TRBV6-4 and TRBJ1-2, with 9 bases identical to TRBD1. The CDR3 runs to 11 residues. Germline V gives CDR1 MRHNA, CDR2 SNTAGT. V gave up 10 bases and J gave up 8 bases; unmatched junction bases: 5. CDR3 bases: TGTGCCACCAGGACAGGGGAAGGCTACACCTTC. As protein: CATRTGEGYTF.

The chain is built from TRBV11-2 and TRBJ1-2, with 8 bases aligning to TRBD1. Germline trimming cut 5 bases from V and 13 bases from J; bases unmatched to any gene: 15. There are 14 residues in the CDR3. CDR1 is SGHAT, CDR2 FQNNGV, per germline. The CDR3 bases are TGTGCCAGCAGCCGCCCTATCTCGACAGGGGCGAGCACCTTC. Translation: CASSRPISTGASTF.

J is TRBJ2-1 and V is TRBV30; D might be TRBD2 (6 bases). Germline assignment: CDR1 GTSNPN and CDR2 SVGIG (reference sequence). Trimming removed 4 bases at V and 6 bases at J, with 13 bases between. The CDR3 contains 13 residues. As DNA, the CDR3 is TGTGCCTGGAAACCCGGGACTCCCAATGAGCAGTTCTTC. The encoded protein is CAWKPGTPNEQFF.

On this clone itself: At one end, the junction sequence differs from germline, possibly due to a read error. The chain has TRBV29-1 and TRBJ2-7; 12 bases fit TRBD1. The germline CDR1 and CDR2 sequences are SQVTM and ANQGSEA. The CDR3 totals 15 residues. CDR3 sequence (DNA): TGCAGCGCTGAAAGCCGGGACAGGGGGCTCCACGAGCAGTACTTC. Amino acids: CSAESRDRGLHEQYF.

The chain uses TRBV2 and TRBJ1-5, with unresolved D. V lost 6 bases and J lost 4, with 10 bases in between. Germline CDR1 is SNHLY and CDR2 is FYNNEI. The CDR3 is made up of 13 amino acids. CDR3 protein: CASSRWSNQPQHF. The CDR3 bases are TGTGCCAGCAGCCGGTGGAGTAATCAGCCCCAGCATTTT.

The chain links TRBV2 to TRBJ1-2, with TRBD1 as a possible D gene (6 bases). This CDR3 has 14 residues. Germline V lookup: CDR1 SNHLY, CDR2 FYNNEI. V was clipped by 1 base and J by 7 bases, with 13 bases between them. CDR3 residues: CASSEVGGGVGYTF. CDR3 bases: TGTGCCAGCAGTGAAGTAGGGGGGGGCGTTGGCTACACCTTC.

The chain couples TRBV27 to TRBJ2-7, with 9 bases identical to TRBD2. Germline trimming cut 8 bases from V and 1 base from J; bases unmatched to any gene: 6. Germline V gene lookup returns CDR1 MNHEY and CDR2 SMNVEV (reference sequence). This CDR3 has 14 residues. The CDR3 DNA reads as TGTGCCAGCGGGAGACTAGCGGAGTCCTACGAGCAGTACTTC. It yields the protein CASGRLAESYEQYF.

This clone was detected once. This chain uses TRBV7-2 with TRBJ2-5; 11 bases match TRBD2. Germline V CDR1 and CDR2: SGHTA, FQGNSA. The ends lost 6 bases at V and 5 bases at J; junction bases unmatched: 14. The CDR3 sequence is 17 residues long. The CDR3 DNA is TGTGCCAGCAGACCGAGGGGGCGGACTAGCGGGTGGGAGACCCAGTACTTC. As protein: CASRPRGRTSGWETQYF.